This T cell receptor (beta chain) stems from a study of T cells in localized non-small cell lung cancer. This clone is a singleton in its sample. Its antigen is not identified. Clones were sequenced by immunoSEQ multiplex PCR, and TCRdb holds only the in-frame ones, with some missing. Among around 100,000 clones listed, 87% were seen once. V was shortened by 5 bases and J by 5 bases, with 18 bases between the two germline ends. This CDR3 contains 15 residues. Germline V gene sequence: CDR1 SGHTA, CDR2 FQGNSA. Study-level findings and limits: Longer overall survival was seen with higher T cell density measured in blood. The study found T cell clonality highest in uninvolved adjacent lung, above tumor. Only one tumor region went through sequencing, so heterogeneity may still be there.

Sequenced material: peripheral blood, taken before any cancer treatment. The chain recombines TRBV7-2 with TRBJ1-1; D is ambiguous. The receptor comes from a man between 35 and 75 years old with stage I squamous cell lung carcinoma. The CDR3 DNA sequence: TGTGCCAGCAGCCTCCAGAAGGGATGGAAGACTGAAGCTTTCTTT. This encodes CASSLQKGWKTEAFF.